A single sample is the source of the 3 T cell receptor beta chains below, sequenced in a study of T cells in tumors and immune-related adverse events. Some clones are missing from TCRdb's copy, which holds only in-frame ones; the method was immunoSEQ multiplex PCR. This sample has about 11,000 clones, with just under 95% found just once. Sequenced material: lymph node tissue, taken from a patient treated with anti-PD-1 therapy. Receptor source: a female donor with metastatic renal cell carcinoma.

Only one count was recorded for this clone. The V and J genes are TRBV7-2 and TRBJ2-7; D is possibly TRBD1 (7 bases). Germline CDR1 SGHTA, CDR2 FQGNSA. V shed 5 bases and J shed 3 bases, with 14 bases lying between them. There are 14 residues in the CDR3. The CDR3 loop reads CASSPRQGGYEQYF. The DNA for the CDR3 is TGTGCCAGCAGCCCGCGACAGGGAGGCTACGAGCAGTACTTC. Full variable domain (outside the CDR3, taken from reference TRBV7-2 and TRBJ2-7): GAGVSQSPSNKVTEKGKDVELRCDPISGHTALYWYRQSLGQGLEFLIYFQGNSAPDKSGLPSDRFSAERTGGSVSTLTIQRTQQEDSAVYLCASSPRQGGYEQYFGPGTRLTVT.

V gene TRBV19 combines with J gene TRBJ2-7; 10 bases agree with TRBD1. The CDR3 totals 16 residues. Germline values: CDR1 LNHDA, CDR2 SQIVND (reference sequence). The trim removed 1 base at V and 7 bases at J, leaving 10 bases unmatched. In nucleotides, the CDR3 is TGTGCCAGTAGTATAGGCTTGTCGGGACAGGGGACAGAGCAGTACTTC. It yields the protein CASSIGLSGQGTEQYF.

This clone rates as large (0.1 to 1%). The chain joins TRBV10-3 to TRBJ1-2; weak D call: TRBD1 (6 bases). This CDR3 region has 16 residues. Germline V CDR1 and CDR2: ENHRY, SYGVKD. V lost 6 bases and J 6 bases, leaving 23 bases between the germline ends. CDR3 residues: CAIRGLARGPGDGYTF. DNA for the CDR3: TGTGCCATCAGGGGGTTAGCCAGGGGCCCAGGGGATGGCTACACCTTC.